The present T cell receptor beta chain was sequenced within a study of blood T cell repertoires in COVID-19. Study at large: Sources were T cells, B-cell-depleted T cells, or PBMCs; the material itself was cDNA or gDNA.

Authors' data handling: From reference gene primer amplification, estimates of nucleated cell counts were derived. Assay: immunoSEQ multiplex PCR; the TCRdb copy retains only in-frame clones and omits some. V, J and clone size are those of that table, while D and trimming were read from the DNA. The sample contains roughly 250,000 clones, about 88% of which appear only once. V lost 5 bases and J lost 13; bases outside the gene matches: 8. This CDR3 spans 14 amino acids. CDR1 is SGHTA, CDR2 FQGNSA, per germline. Source material: peripheral blood. The chain uses TRBV7-2 and TRBJ2-3; 14 nucleotides line up with TRBD2. The sequence was obtained from a woman between 35 and 50 years old who had recovered from COVID-19. CDR3 protein: CASSRTSGGQLEYF. The DNA of the CDR3 is TGTGCCAGCAGCCGGACTAGCGGGGGGCAGCTGGAGTATTTT.